This TCR beta chain originates from a study of radiation and T cells in renal cell carcinoma. Specified treatment: treatment-naive control, cytoreductive nephrectomy. Method: immunoSEQ multiplex PCR; TCRdb's copy keeps in-frame clones and lacks some. The repertoire has more than 11,000 clones, roughly three fifths of them found once; the top ten carry 10% to 15%. The V and J ends lost 5 bases and 4 bases, in that order; junction bases with no gene match: 6. The germline V gene has CDR1 LNHDA and CDR2 SQIVND (reference sequence). The CDR3 consists of 14 residues. The sample was tumor tissue, taken from a patient whose treatment was nephrectomy without radiotherapy. The rearrangement links TRBV19 to TRBJ1-2, with 8 bases aligning to TRBD1. This TCR was sampled from a man aged 50 to 60 with renal cell carcinoma. CDR3: CASSFPGTGYGYTF. The DNA of the CDR3 is TGTGCCAGTAGTTTCCCCGGGACAGGCTATGGCTACACCTTC. The full variable domain, completed using reference TRBV19 and TRBJ1-2, is DGGITQSPKYLFRKEGQNVTLSCEQNLNHDAMYWYRQDPGQGLRLIYYSQIVNDFQKGDIAEGYSVSREKKESFPLTVTSAQKNPTAFYLCASSFPGTGYGYTFGSGTRLTVV.